A selection of T cell receptor beta chains follows, all from one sample in a study of shared clonotypes between healthy human individuals. Sequencing was performed with immunoSEQ multiplex PCR; in TCRdb, only in-frame clones are kept and a portion is missing. The table lists about 2.1 million clones, about 92% of them singletons. Material: naive CD8+ T cells from PBMCs. The receptors were gathered from a man aged 18 to 30 in good health. Some clones in this sample may be carry-over from other donors' samples. CDR3s include the opening cysteine and the closing phenylalanine or tryptophan. The D gene is left open where the match is weak. Clone size is stated in some rows and not others, as once, few, many or a class when expanded.

j_call d_call v_call clone_size cdr3_nt cdr3_aa
TRBJ2-1 TRBD1 TRBV2 . TGTGCCAGCAGTGAAAGTAGGACAGGGGTCTACAATGAGCAGTTCTTC CASSESRTGVYNEQFF
TRBJ2-5 . TRBV21-1 . TGTGCCAGCAGCAAAGTGGATGAACGGGAGTTGGGACAAGAGACCCAGTACTTC CASSKVDERELGQETQYF
TRBJ1-5 . TRBV28 . TGTGCCAGCAGATCCTTGGGGTTATATCAGCCCCAGCATTTT CASRSLGLYQPQHF
TRBJ2-7 . TRBV11-1 . TGTGCCAGCAGTTATCTGGGGGCTGGCTCCTACGAGCAGTACTTC CASSYLGAGSYEQYF
TRBJ2-1 TRBD1 TRBV25-1 . TGTGCCAGCAGTGAACAGGGGGCGAGGAATGAGCAGTTCTTC CASSEQGARNEQFF
TRBJ1-2 . TRBV7-9 few TGTGCCAGCAGCCAAAGGGGCCGGGAATTTTATGGCTACACCTTC CASSQRGREFYGYTF
TRBJ1-5 TRBD1 TRBV28 . TGTGCCAGCAGCCTGGGACAGGGGAGGCAGCCCCAGCATTTT CASSLGQGRQPQHF
TRBJ1-2 TRBD1 TRBV7-9 . TGTGCCAGCAGCTTAGGACCCTTCGGGACAGATTATGGCTACACCTTC CASSLGPFGTDYGYTF
TRBJ1-2 . TRBV27 . TGTGCCAGCAGTTTTGGGGGAGCTAACTATGGCTACACCTTC CASSFGGANYGYTF
TRBJ2-3 TRBD2 TRBV28 . TGTGCCAGCAGTTTATATCGGAGCGGGAGCTCCACAGATACGCAGTATTTT CASSLYRSGSSTDTQYF
TRBJ1-1 . TRBV7-3 . TGTGCCAGCAGCCTCCACGAGAACACTGAAGCTTTCTTT CASSLHENTEAFF
TRBJ1-1 . TRBV7-9 . TGTGCCAGCAGCTTAGATGAACCTGAAGCTTTCTTT CASSLDEPEAFF
TRBJ2-3 . TRBV9 . TGTGCCAGCAGCGTAGTGTCAGGGGATACGCAGTATTTT CASSVVSGDTQYF
TRBJ2-7 . TRBV4-1 . TGCGCCAGCAGCCAAGGGGGAGGGGGGAGGAACGAGCAGTACTTC CASSQGGGGRNEQYF
TRBJ2-2 . TRBV30 . TGTGCCTGGAGTGTTAGCGAGGTGCTGTTTTTT CAWSVSEVLFF
TRBJ1-2 TRBD1 TRBV7-3 . TGTGCCAGCAGCTTAGGACAGGGAGGAGGAGGCTACACCTTC CASSLGQGGGGYTF
TRBJ2-1 TRBD1 TRBV5-1 . TGCGCCAGCAGCTCGAGGACAGGGGGCCGGGAGCAGTTCTTC CASSSRTGGREQFF
TRBJ2-1 TRBD2 TRBV5-6 . TGTGCCAGCAACCTAGCGGGGGCCCTATACAATGAGCAGTTCTTC CASNLAGALYNEQFF
TRBJ1-2 . TRBV27 . TGTGCCAGCGGACGTGGGAGCTATGGCTACACCTTC CASGRGSYGYTF
TRBJ1-5 . TRBV6-1 . TGTGCCAGCATGGACGGTTATAGCAATCAGCCCCAGCATTTT CASMDGYSNQPQHF
TRBJ2-1 . TRBV7-3 . TGTGCCAGCAGCTTAGGGCCCCTAACCGGCAATGAGCAGTTCTTC CASSLGPLTGNEQFF
TRBJ2-3 . TRBV10-3 . TGTGCCATCAGTGAGGGGGGGTACATCACAGATACGCAGTATTTT CAISEGGYITDTQYF
TRBJ2-5 TRBD1 TRBV13 . TGTGCCAGCAGCTCACAGGGGTGGGGAGAGACCCAGTACTTC CASSSQGWGETQYF
TRBJ2-3 TRBD1 TRBV10-3 . TGTGCCACCCGGGGACAGGGGACAGATACGCAGTATTTT CATRGQGTDTQYF
TRBJ2-6 . TRBV15 . TGTGCCACCAGCGCCCAGGGGGGCCGATTCTCCTCTGGGGCCAACGTCCTGACTTTC CATSAQGGRFSSGANVLTF
TRBJ2-1 . TRBV6-5 once TGTGCCAGCAGCGATATATGGGTTACGCATGAGCAGTTCTTC CASSDIWVTHEQFF
TRBJ2-5 . TRBV7-2 . TGTGCCAGCAGCTTAGATCTGAGGGCGGGTGAGACCCAGTACTTC CASSLDLRAGETQYF
TRBJ2-2 . TRBV6-4 . TGTGCCAGCAGTGACGCGTACACCGGGGAGCTGTTTTTT CASSDAYTGELFF
TRBJ1-3 . TRBV9 . TGTGCCAGCAGCGCGGAGGGACCTGGAAACACCATATATTTT CASSAEGPGNTIYF
TRBJ2-7 . TRBV19 . TGTGCCAGTAGTATTCGGACAGCCCACTACGAGCAGTACTTC CASSIRTAHYEQYF
TRBJ2-1 TRBD1 TRBV27 . TGTGCCAGCAGTAACAGGGGACATTCAAACGAGCAGTTCTTC CASSNRGHSNEQFF
TRBJ2-1 TRBD2 TRBV2 . TGTGCCAGCAGCCCCGGCGGGAGCTCCTACAATGAGCAGTTCTTC CASSPGGSSYNEQFF
TRBJ2-7 TRBD2 TRBV27 once TGTGCCAGCAGTAGCGGGGCCACCTACGAGCAGTACTTC CASSSGATYEQYF
TRBJ1-4 TRBD1 TRBV6-5 . TGTGCCAGCAGTTACTCGGACAGGCCGAATGAAAAACTGTTTTTT CASSYSDRPNEKLFF
TRBJ2-5 . TRBV30 . TGTGCCTGGAGTGGAGTGACTGGGGAGACCCAGTACTTC CAWSGVTGETQYF
TRBJ2-6 TRBD1 TRBV7-3 . TGTGCCAGCAGCCTCCGGGACAGGATAACTGGGGCCAACGTCCTGACTTTC CASSLRDRITGANVLTF
TRBJ1-2 . TRBV19 . TGTGCCAGTAGTCCCTCGAACAGTCTCTATGGCTACACCTTC CASSPSNSLYGYTF
TRBJ1-5 . TRBV5-3 . TGTGCCAGAAGCTTGGTATGGGCAGGGAGCAATCAGCCCCAGCATTTT CARSLVWAGSNQPQHF
TRBJ2-1 TRBD2 TRBV9 . TGTGCCAGCAGCGGATCTTACGGACTAGCGGCATACAATGAGCAGTTCTTC CASSGSYGLAAYNEQFF
TRBJ1-1 . TRBV7-8 . TGTGCCAGCAGCCCCGTGGGGGGCTCGGAGGACACTGAAGCTTTCTTT CASSPVGGSEDTEAFF
TRBJ2-3 . TRBV10-2 . TGCGCCAGCAGTGTGGATTGGGCTCCGAACACAGATACGCAGTATTTT CASSVDWAPNTDTQYF
TRBJ1-2 . TRBV7-9 . TGTGCCAGCAGTCTTACCCGGGGTAATGGCTACACCTTC CASSLTRGNGYTF
TRBJ1-2 . TRBV5-1 . TGCGCCAGCAGTCAAGACCCTACCCATGGCTACACCTTC CASSQDPTHGYTF
TRBJ1-1 TRBD1 TRBV28 few TGTGCCAGCAGCAGGGGACAGAGGATGAACACTGAAGCTTTCTTT CASSRGQRMNTEAFF
TRBJ1-5 TRBD1 TRBV27 . TGTGCCAGCAGCTATACAGGGGCCAATCAGCCCCAGCATTTT CASSYTGANQPQHF
TRBJ2-7 . TRBV28 . TGTGCCAGCAGTTTAGTGAACTCGGCCTACGAGCAGTACTTC CASSLVNSAYEQYF
TRBJ2-2 TRBD2 TRBV13 . TGTGCCAGCGGGCCCATTTCCGCGGGAGGCGACACCGGGGAGCTGTTTTTT CASGPISAGGDTGELFF
TRBJ1-2 TRBD1 TRBV28 . TGTGCCAGCAGTTTATTGACAGGGGGGGGCCATGGCTACACCTTC CASSLLTGGGHGYTF
TRBJ1-3 . TRBV25-1 . TGTGCCAGCAGTGAGGGGGGGGGCCCTGGAAACACCATATATTTT CASSEGGGPGNTIYF
TRBJ2-7 TRBD2 TRBV11-2 . TGTGCCAGCAGCTTATCGGGAGGCCACTCCTACGAGCAGTACTTC CASSLSGGHSYEQYF
TRBJ1-1 . TRBV4-1 . TGCGCCAGCAGCCACCTAATGAACACTGAAGCTTTCTTT CASSHLMNTEAFF
TRBJ1-4 TRBD1 TRBV7-9 . TGTGCCAGCAGTATCAGACAGGGGGACGATTATGAAAAACTGTTTTTT CASSIRQGDDYEKLFF
TRBJ2-7 TRBD1 TRBV6-5 . TGTGCCAGCAGTTACTCGACAGGGGGCGAGGACTACGAGCAGTACTTC CASSYSTGGEDYEQYF
TRBJ1-1 TRBD1 TRBV29-1 once TGCAGCGTTCCAAGACAGGGGAGCACTGAAGCTTTCTTT CSVPRQGSTEAFF
TRBJ2-1 TRBD2 TRBV30 . TGTGCCTCGACTAGCGGGAGTAATGAGCAGTTCTTC CASTSGSNEQFF
TRBJ2-7 TRBD1 TRBV27 . TGTGCCAGCAGTCTCCCCGGACAGGCCCACTACGAGCAGTACTTC CASSLPGQAHYEQYF